The 24 T cell receptor beta chains reported below all come from one sample, sequenced in a study of beta chain features in type 1 diabetes. Study outcomes and limitations: Shortening of TCRB CDR3s, moderate but significant, appeared in all four CD4+ subsets of Type 1 diabetes patients.

The antigens these receptors bind are not known. Of the isolated RNA, all was reverse transcribed, and so the sequenced material was expressed TCRB transcripts. TCRdb keeps only in-frame clones here, not all; method: immunoSEQ multiplex PCR. Of 250,000 to 350,000 clones listed, 13% to 15% are singletons. Source material: naive CD4+ T cells from blood. These receptors were taken from a young man with type 1 diabetes.

This clone was recorded a few times. This chain uses TRBV4-2 with TRBJ2-1, with D possibly being TRBD2 (5 bases). CDR1 and CDR2 from the germline V gene are LGHNA and YNFKEQ. The V end lost 0 bases, the J end lost 7 bases, and 7 bases lay between the germline ends. The CDR3 has 13 amino acids. The CDR3 sequence is CASSQEQRNEQFF. Written as DNA, the CDR3 is TGTGCCAGCAGCCAAGAACAGCGGAATGAGCAGTTCTTC.

The rearrangement links TRBV7-9 to TRBJ2-1, with 7 bases that match TRBD2. Germline trimming cut 1 base from V and 6 bases from J; bases unmatched to any gene: 12. CDR3 length: 17 amino acids. The V gene's germline CDR1 is SEHNR and CDR2 FQNEAQ (reference sequence). CDR3 region: CASSLERTGTTLNEQFF. CDR3 sequence (DNA): TGTGCCAGCAGCTTAGAAAGGACTGGGACTACACTCAATGAGCAGTTCTTC.

This clone was counted between two and nine times. This sequence joins TRBV5-4 and TRBJ1-1; 7 bases fit TRBD1. The CDR3 runs to 16 residues. V gave up 0 bases and J gave up 5 bases; unmatched junction bases: 10. Germline CDR1 and CDR2: SGHNT and YYREEE (reference sequence). The chain's CDR3 is CASSLGDSLRGTEAFF. As DNA, the CDR3 is TGTGCCAGCAGCTTGGGGGACAGCCTAAGGGGAACTGAAGCTTTCTTT.

The chain uses TRBV7-9 and TRBJ2-7; 10 nucleotides match TRBD1. With V trimmed by 5 bases and J by 3 bases, 7 bases remained unmatched. The CDR3 has 15 residues. Germline V lookup: CDR1 SEHNR, CDR2 FQNEAQ (reference sequence). The CDR3 is CASSVGQGINYEQYF. The CDR3 DNA reads as TGTGCCAGCAGCGTGGGACAGGGGATTAACTACGAGCAGTACTTC.

This chain joins TRBV5-1 and TRBJ1-1, with D tentatively TRBD1 (5 bases). Germline CDR1 SGHRS, CDR2 YFSETQ. This CDR3 comprises 14 residues. V was clipped by 5 bases and J by 2 bases, with 13 bases between them. The CDR3 DNA is TGCGCCAGCAGATCCGAGACAGTTAACACTGAAGCTTTCTTT. It yields the protein CASRSETVNTEAFF.

The V and J genes are TRBV5-1 and TRBJ2-3; 12 bases map to TRBD2. Looked up from germline, CDR1 is SGHRS and CDR2 is YFSETQ. The V and J ends lost 5 bases and 5 bases, in that order; junction bases with no gene match: 3. This CDR3 spans 14 amino acids. In DNA form, the CDR3 reads TGCGCCAGCAGGACTAGCGGGAGAGAAGATACGCAGTATTTT. It encodes CASRTSGREDTQYF.

There are a few counts of this clone. The J gene is TRBJ1-1, the V gene TRBV7-9, with 7 bases aligning to TRBD1. Germline V CDR1 and CDR2: SEHNR, FQNEAQ (reference sequence). The CDR3 is 15 amino acids. With V trimmed by 5 bases and J by 0 bases, 6 bases remained unmatched. CDR3 DNA sequence: TGTGCCAGCAGCACTCGGACAGGACTGAACACTGAAGCTTTCTTT. Translating gives CASSTRTGLNTEAFF.

This clone has just a few counts. V and J are TRBV27 and TRBJ1-5; 7 bases fit TRBD1. The V segment lost 5 bases and the J segment 5 bases; nucleotides outside the gene matches: 3. Germline loops: CDR1 MNHEY, CDR2 SMNVEV (reference sequence). This CDR3 contains 13 residues. DNA for the CDR3: TGTGCCAGCAGTCGACAGGGAGATCAGCCCCAGCATTTT. Amino acid sequence: CASSRQGDQPQHF.

Only a few counts were recorded for this clone. The V gene is TRBV7-6, the J gene TRBJ2-1; perhaps TRBD1 as D (6 bases). The CDR3 spans 18 residues. Trimming left V 5 bases short and J 6 bases short, with 26 bases between. Germline CDR1 and CDR2: SGHVS and FNYEAQ. The CDR3 region is CASSRRFNRALTINEQFF. The CDR3 nucleotides are TGTGCCAGCAGCCGTAGATTTAACAGGGCTCTGACGATCAATGAGCAGTTCTTC.

A few counts support this clone. The chain recombines TRBV5-1 with TRBJ2-5; D is possibly TRBD1 (5 bases). Trimming cost V 3 bases and J 5 bases, with 11 bases left between them. CDR1 is SGHRS and CDR2 is YFSETQ in the germline V gene. CDR3 length equals 13 residues. The CDR3 loop is CASSWQGQETQYF. The CDR3 coding sequence is TGCGCCAGCAGCTGGCAGGGTCAGGAGACCCAGTACTTC.

J is TRBJ2-7 and V is TRBV7-2; the D gene is possibly TRBD2 (5 bases). V lost 2 bases and J lost 4, with 15 bases in between. The length of the CDR3 is 15 residues. CDR1 is SGHTA and CDR2 is FQGNSA in the germline V gene. CDR3 protein: CASSLNGKLRYEQYF. CDR3 DNA sequence: TGTGCCAGCAGCTTAAACGGGAAACTCAGATACGAGCAGTACTTC.

The V and J genes are TRBV7-9 and TRBJ2-2; D is uncertain. CDR3 length equals 12 residues. Germline CDR1 and CDR2: SEHNR and FQNEAQ (reference sequence). The V end lost 5 bases, the J end lost 6 bases, and 7 bases lay between the germline ends. The DNA of the CDR3 is TGTGCCAGCAGCCGAGTCGCCGGGGAGCTGTTTTTT. Amino acid sequence: CASSRVAGELFF.

CDR3 residues: CASSHDRPSTDTQYF. In nucleotides, the CDR3 is TGTGCCAGCAGCCACGACAGACCCAGCACAGATACGCAGTATTTT. This chain connects TRBV7-2 to TRBJ2-3, with D maybe TRBD1 (5 bases). The CDR3 loop spans 15 amino acids. Trimming took off 5 bases at V and 0 bases at J, with 12 bases between the two ends. Per germline, CDR1 SGHTA and CDR2 FQGNSA. Complete variable domain (other parts from reference TRBV7-2 and TRBJ2-3): GAGVSQSPSNKVTEKGKDVELRCDPISGHTALYWYRQSLGQGLEFLIYFQGNSAPDKSGLPSDRFSAERTGGSVSTLTIQRTQQEDSAVYLCASSHDRPSTDTQYFGPGTRLTVL.

This clone was observed a handful of times. The rearrangement uses TRBV9 and TRBJ2-1; the match to TRBD1 covers 7 bases. V lost 0 bases and J lost 8; bases outside the gene matches: 8. This CDR3 spans 15 amino acids. The germline CDR1 and CDR2 sequences are SGDLS and YYNGEE. The CDR3 is CASSVAPTGRDEQFF. Written as DNA, the CDR3 is TGTGCCAGCAGCGTAGCCCCGACAGGGCGGGATGAGCAGTTCTTC. The variable domain in full, completed from reference TRBV9 and TRBJ2-1, reads DSGVTQTPKHLITATGQRVTLRCSPRSGDLSVYWYQQSLDQGLQFLIQYYNGEERAKGNILERFSAQQFPDLHSELNLSSLELGDSALYFCASSVAPTGRDEQFFGPGTRLTVL.

This clone was counted ten times or more. The chain links TRBV4-3 to TRBJ2-7, with D uncertain. Germline V gives CDR1 LGHNA, CDR2 YSLEER. Trimming took off 0 bases at V and 3 bases at J, with 12 bases between the two ends. The CDR3 loop spans 15 amino acids. The CDR3 DNA sequence: TGCGCCAGCAGCCAAGAACTTGCCGAATTCTACGAGCAGTACTTC. Its translation is CASSQELAEFYEQYF.

This clone was seen a handful of times. This chain connects TRBV14 to TRBJ2-7, with TRBD1 identical over 7 bases. The CDR3 sequence is 15 residues long. Germline CDR1 reads SGHDN; CDR2 reads FVKESK. J gave up 1 base and V 5 bases, and 8 bases lay outside the gene matches. In nucleotides, the CDR3 is TGTGCCAGCAGCGCCCGACAGGGTTCGTCCTACGAGCAGTACTTC. This encodes CASSARQGSSYEQYF.

In its sample, this clone was seen once. The genes are TRBV9 and TRBJ2-1; 8 bases agree with TRBD2. V lost 0 bases to trimming and J lost 8 bases; unmatched junction nucleotides: 7. There are 15 residues in the CDR3. The V gene's germline CDR1 is SGDLS and CDR2 YYNGEE. The CDR3 here is CASSVATSVRDEQFF. In DNA, the CDR3 is TGTGCCAGCAGCGTAGCGACTAGCGTCCGGGATGAGCAGTTCTTC.

The CDR3 nucleotides are TGTGCCAGCAGGCGGGACGGATCGATTTCAACTAATGAAAAACTGTTTTTT. The encoded protein is CASRRDGSISTNEKLFF. The chain links TRBV28 to TRBJ1-4, with a weak D call TRBD1 (5 bases). V lost 6 bases, J lost 0 bases, and 17 bases lay in between. CDR1 is MDHEN and CDR2 is SYDVKM in the germline V gene. The CDR3 has 17 amino acids.

The V gene is TRBV28, the J gene TRBJ1-2; D might be TRBD1 (6 bases). The CDR3 covers 13 residues. CDR1 is MDHEN and CDR2 is SYDVKM in the germline V gene. V was shortened by 6 bases and J by 5 bases, with 13 bases between the two germline ends. The CDR3 DNA reads as TGTGCCAGCAGACCCGCGGGGGCATATGGCTACACCTTC. Its protein product is CASRPAGAYGYTF.

The chain is built from TRBV5-4 and TRBJ2-7; 16 bases agree with TRBD2. CDR1 is SGHNT and CDR2 is YYREEE in the germline V gene (reference sequence). This CDR3 has 20 residues. J gave up 1 base and V 4 bases, and 14 bases lay outside the gene matches. The CDR3 coding sequence is TGTGCCAGCAGCGGATCCGGGACTAGCGGGAGGGCCGGAGGGTCCTACGAGCAGTACTTC. Translating gives CASSGSGTSGRAGGSYEQYF.

This clone was detected only a few times. The chain joins TRBV10-3 to TRBJ2-7, with a possible D match to TRBD1 (5 bases). This CDR3 has 14 amino acids. V dropped 0 bases and J dropped 2 bases, with 8 bases sitting between them. Germline values: CDR1 ENHRY, CDR2 SYGVKD. The CDR3, as DNA: TGTGCCATCAGTGAGTCGGTCAGGGCCTACGAGCAGTACTTC. Translation: CAISESVRAYEQYF.

The rearrangement joins TRBV7-3 to TRBJ2-5, with 10 bases fitting TRBD1. Trimming at V came to 1 base and at J to 11 bases, leaving 4 bases not matched to a gene. The V gene's germline CDR1 is SGHTA and CDR2 FQGTGA. This CDR3 contains 13 residues. CDR3 protein: CASSLRDRGEQYF. In DNA form, the CDR3 reads TGTGCCAGCAGCTTAAGGGACAGGGGAGAACAGTACTTC.

This clone was picked up a small number of times. The rearrangement links TRBV7-2 to TRBJ2-1; 9 nucleotides match TRBD2. Germline V CDR1 and CDR2: SGHTA, FQGNSA. This CDR3 is built from 15 residues. Germline trimming cut 5 bases from V and 8 bases from J; bases unmatched to any gene: 10. The DNA for the CDR3 is TGTGCCAGCAGCGGTCGATTAGCGGGAGACTATGAGCAGTTCTTC. This gives the protein CASSGRLAGDYEQFF.

The rearrangement joins TRBV2 to TRBJ2-3, with a tentative D call TRBD2 (5 bases). This CDR3 contains 12 residues. Deletions cut 4 bases from V and 11 bases from J, with 13 bases between. Per germline, CDR1 SNHLY and CDR2 FYNNEI. The DNA of the CDR3 is TGTGCCAGCAGTGTACTAGGCCGGATGCAGTATTTT. It translates to CASSVLGRMQYF.